What follows are 22 T cell receptor beta chains derived from one specimen sequenced in a study of cytomegalovirus exposure and HLA in healthy donors. The PCR used 60 Vbeta and 13 Jbeta primers. Sequencing was performed with immunoSEQ multiplex PCR; in TCRdb, only in-frame clones are kept and a portion is missing. The sample includes over 150,000 clones, around 80% of them seen just once. The sequenced material came from PBMCs. These receptors were obtained from a woman aged 60-75 years in good health and CMV-seropositive.

CDR3 in DNA: TGTGCCAGCAGCGCCACGGGGGGCCGAAACACAGATACGCAGTATTTT. Residues: CASSATGGRNTDTQYF. The genes are TRBV9 and TRBJ2-3; TRBD2 might be the D (7 bases). Germline V lookup: CDR1 SGDLS, CDR2 YYNGEE. V shed 3 bases and J shed 2 bases, with 16 bases lying between them. CDR3 length: 16 residues.

The V call is TRBV28, the J call TRBJ2-4; TRBD1 is a possible D gene (5 bases). CDR1 and CDR2 from the germline V gene are MDHEN and SYDVKM. The V and J ends lost 8 bases and 2 bases respectively, with 13 bases between them. The CDR3 totals 14 residues. CDR3 loop: CASGQGGSKNIQYF. CDR3 in DNA: TGTGCCAGCGGTCAGGGCGGATCCAAAAACATTCAGTACTTC.

V gene TRBV28 combines with J gene TRBJ1-4; 7 nucleotides line up with TRBD1. The germline gives CDR1 MDHEN, CDR2 SYDVKM. The CDR3 runs to 15 residues. Here the CDR3 DNA reads TGTGCTTCCCACACAGGGGCAGCGACTAATGAAAAACTGTTTTTT. It is translated as CASHTGAATNEKLFF.

The genes are TRBV9 and TRBJ2-3; a weak D match, TRBD1 (5 bases). Germline-derived CDR1 and CDR2 are SGDLS and YYNGEE. CDR3 size: 14 residues. Trimming removed 4 bases from V and 3 bases from J, with 12 bases in between. The DNA for the CDR3 is TGTGCCAGCAGCCCACAGGTGGCGACAGATACGCAGTATTTT. Its protein is CASSPQVATDTQYF.

The rearrangement joins TRBV5-1 to TRBJ2-5; 7 bases agree with TRBD2. The CDR3 extends over 14 amino acids. The germline V gene encodes CDR1 SGHRS and CDR2 YFSETQ. V lost 3 bases to trimming and J lost 5 bases; unmatched junction nucleotides: 7. DNA of the CDR3: TGCGCCAGCAGCTCGGTGGGTAGCGGGGAGACCCAGTACTTC. Its protein product is CASSSVGSGETQYF.

The chain uses TRBV7-9 and TRBJ2-2, with D unclear. The CDR3 sequence is 15 residues long. CDR1 and CDR2 (germline): SEHNR, FQNEAQ (reference sequence). Trimming removed 1 base from V and 7 bases from J, with 13 bases in between. The CDR3 coding sequence is TGTGCCAGCAGCTTAGTGGCAGCTAGACTCGGGGAGCTGTTTTTT. Protein product: CASSLVAARLGELFF.

The genes are TRBV9 and TRBJ2-1; 12 positions match TRBD2. Per germline, CDR1 SGDLS and CDR2 YYNGEE. The ends lost 0 bases at V and 9 bases at J; junction bases unmatched: 4. This CDR3 has 15 amino acids. The chain's CDR3 is CASSVELAGGGEQFF. The CDR3 DNA reads as TGTGCCAGCAGCGTAGAGCTAGCGGGGGGGGGTGAGCAGTTCTTC. Complete variable domain (other parts from reference TRBV9 and TRBJ2-1): DSGVTQTPKHLITATGQRVTLRCSPRSGDLSVYWYQQSLDQGLQFLIQYYNGEERAKGNILERFSAQQFPDLHSELNLSSLELGDSALYFCASSVELAGGGEQFFGPGTRLTVL.

This chain joins TRBV6-5 and TRBJ2-1, with 12 bases fitting TRBD2. V shed 0 bases, J shed 6 bases, and the junction held 3 bases outside the gene matches. Germline CDR1 and CDR2: MNHEY and SVGAGI. The CDR3 sequence is 16 residues long. CDR3 loop: CASSYSTSGGSNEQFF. CDR3 bases: TGTGCCAGCAGTTACTCGACTAGCGGGGGATCCAATGAGCAGTTCTTC.

In the case of this clone: At one end the junction does not follow the germline gene, possibly because of a read error. The chain links TRBV7-8 to TRBJ2-4; 10 bases map to TRBD1. CDR1 is SGHVS and CDR2 is FQNEAQ in the germline V gene. The CDR3 totals 19 residues. The CDR3 protein is CASSLDGQGGARYKNSQYF. The CDR3 DNA reads as TGTGCCAGCAGCTTAGACGGACAGGGGGGAGCGCGATACAAAAACAGTCAGTACTTC.

The chain has TRBV7-8 and TRBJ2-7; D possibly corresponds to TRBD2 (6 bases). Germline V gene sequence: CDR1 SGHVS, CDR2 FQNEAQ. CDR3 length equals 12 residues. The V end lost 5 bases, the J end lost 6 bases, and 11 bases lay between the germline ends. CDR3 DNA: TGTGCCAGCAGCCTCGGGGGTCGCGAGCAGTACTTC. It codes for CASSLGGREQYF.

The V and J genes are TRBV27 and TRBJ2-7; D possibly corresponds to TRBD2 (5 bases). Trimming removed 6 bases from V and 6 bases from J, with 15 bases in between. CDR3 length: 13 amino acids. Germline lookup yields CDR1 MNHEY and CDR2 SMNVEV (reference sequence). CDR3 sequence (DNA): TGTGCCAGCAGGTCCACAATAGGGAGCGAGCAGTACTTC. This translates into CASRSTIGSEQYF.

CDR3 protein: CASSLKGASEKLFF. The CDR3 DNA reads TGTGCCAGCAGCTTGAAGGGGGCGAGTGAAAAACTGTTTTTT. The chain links TRBV5-8 to TRBJ1-4, with 7 positions matching TRBD1. The CDR3 runs to 14 residues. Germline loops: CDR1 SGHTS, CDR2 YDEGEE. Trimming removed 1 base from V and 7 bases from J; junction bases left unmatched: 4.

V and J are TRBV9 and TRBJ1-4, with TRBD1 matching over 7 bases. The germline V gene encodes CDR1 SGDLS and CDR2 YYNGEE. The junction had 9 bases not matched to a gene; V was cut back by 2 bases and J by 5 bases. This CDR3 spans 16 amino acids. CDR3 loop: CASSVGDRDRNEKLFF. Written as DNA, the CDR3 is TGTGCCAGCAGCGTTGGGGACCGGGACAGAAATGAAAAACTGTTTTTT.

This chain joins TRBV4-2 and TRBJ2-2; 10 bases are shared with TRBD2. The CDR3 covers 16 residues. Germline V gene data show CDR1 as LGHNA and CDR2 as YNFKEQ. V gave up 0 bases and J gave up 3 bases; unmatched junction bases: 1. CDR3 DNA: TGTGCCAGCAGCCAAGAACTAGCGGGGCACACCGGGGAGCTGTTTTTT. Amino acid sequence: CASSQELAGHTGELFF.

The rearrangement links TRBV2 to TRBJ2-1; D possibly corresponds to TRBD2 (7 bases). The CDR3 consists of 13 residues. V lost 4 bases and J lost 5, with 9 bases in between. Germline-derived CDR1 and CDR2 are SNHLY and FYNNEI. Here the CDR3 DNA reads TGTGCCAGCAGTGGAGGGGGGGACAATGAGCAGTTCTTC. Its translation: CASSGGGDNEQFF.

V and J are TRBV18 and TRBJ2-1, with D tentatively TRBD1 (5 bases). This CDR3 is 16 amino acids long. The V end was cut by 0 bases, the J end by 0 bases, with 9 bases between. Germline V CDR1 and CDR2: KGHSH, LQKENI. This CDR3 is CASSPPKQVSYNEQFF. CDR3 coding DNA: TGTGCCAGCTCACCACCGAAACAGGTCTCCTACAATGAGCAGTTCTTC.

The chain employs TRBV27 and TRBJ2-6, with 10 nucleotides matching TRBD1. Germline lookup yields CDR1 MNHEY and CDR2 SMNVEV (reference sequence). There are 17 residues in the CDR3. The V segment lost 2 bases and the J segment 0 bases; nucleotides outside the gene matches: 1. CDR3 sequence (DNA): TGTGCCAGCAGTTTACGGGACAGGGGCTCTGGGGCCAACGTCCTGACTTTC. Its protein is CASSLRDRGSGANVLTF. Supplemented by reference TRBV27 and TRBJ2-6, the full variable domain reads EAQVTQNPRYLITVTGKKLTVTCSQNMNHEYMSWYRQDPGLGLRQIYYSMNVEVTDKGDVPEGYKVSRKEKRNFPLILESPSPNQTSLYFCASSLRDRGSGANVLTFGAGSRLTVL.

The chain couples TRBV28 to TRBJ2-1; 15 nucleotides align to TRBD2. Germline CDR1 and CDR2: MDHEN and SYDVKM. The trim removed 5 bases at V and 10 bases at J, leaving 9 bases unmatched. The CDR3 extends over 16 amino acids. The CDR3 sequence is CASSTGLAGGLQEQFF. CDR3 nucleotides: TGTGCCAGCAGTACGGGACTAGCGGGAGGCCTACAAGAGCAGTTCTTC.

The V gene is TRBV18, the J gene TRBJ2-3, with D possibly being TRBD1 (6 bases). Trimming shortened V by 3 bases and J by 0 bases, and 13 bases separated the two germline ends. There are 16 residues in the CDR3. Germline V gives CDR1 KGHSH, CDR2 LQKENI. The CDR3 coding sequence is TGTGCCAGCTCACCTTACGAGGACAGTAGCACAGATACGCAGTATTTT. Protein: CASSPYEDSSTDTQYF.

The CDR3 coding sequence is TGCGCCAGCAGCACGAGCTCCTACGAGCAGTACTTC. It specifies CASSTSSYEQYF. This chain uses TRBV5-1 with TRBJ2-7; unclear D gene. V shed 4 bases and J shed 0 bases, with 5 bases lying between them. From germline, CDR1 is SGHRS and CDR2 YFSETQ. The CDR3 covers 12 residues.

The chain links TRBV30 to TRBJ2-2; tentatively, D is TRBD2 (6 bases). The length of the CDR3 is 15 residues. Trimming took off 3 bases at V and 7 bases at J, with 18 bases between the two ends. The V gene's germline CDR1 is GTSNPN and CDR2 SVGIG (reference sequence). The chain's CDR3 is CAWRVMGGRGGELFF. For the CDR3, the DNA is TGTGCCTGGAGGGTTATGGGGGGTCGAGGCGGGGAGCTGTTTTTT. Full variable domain (remainder filled in from reference TRBV30 and TRBJ2-2): SQTIHQWPATLVQPVGSPLSLECTVEGTSNPNLYWYRQAAGRGLQLLFYSVGIGQISSEVPQNLSASRPQDRQFILSSKKLLLSDSGFYLCAWRVMGGRGGELFFGEGSRLTVL.

This chain joins TRBV29-1 and TRBJ2-5, with D possibly being TRBD1 (6 bases). This CDR3 comprises 17 residues. V lost 0 bases to trimming and J lost 4 bases, with 21 bases between them. Germline V gene sequence: CDR1 SQVTM, CDR2 ANQGSEA. The CDR3 loop is CSVEEGAGILGGETQYF. The CDR3 nucleotides read TGCAGCGTTGAAGAAGGTGCCGGCATCCTAGGGGGAGAGACCCAGTACTTC.